Sequencing of this T cell receptor beta chain was carried out in a study of Graves' ophthalmopathy and Graves' hyperthyroidism. Study-wide results and caveats: The model predicted progression of ophthalmopathy with a sensitivity of approximately 68%, and its specificity was 72% to 80%.

A duration under 3 months, NOSPECS ≥4, CAS ≥3 and moderate-to-severe activity characterized the donors with ophthalmopathy. On this clonotype: Its antigen is still unknown.

Germline V CDR1 and CDR2: LNHDA, SQIVND (reference sequence). Trimming removed 7 bases from V and 13 bases from J, with 16 bases in between. The CDR3 is 11 amino acids. CDR3 regions of TCR beta were amplified from RNA transcripts. HTBI primers served in a first-round RT-PCR, which a second-round multiplex PCR followed. Each CDR3 protein is one row after TCRdb ran MiXCR on the multiplex PCR reads. The data hold around 50,000 distinct CDR3 sequences, with about 50% observed a single time. V gene TRBV19 combines with J gene TRBJ1-2, with no clear D. This TCR derives from an adult man with Graves' ophthalmopathy. The sequencing sample was made of peripheral blood. The DNA of the CDR3 is TGTGCCAGTAATATCGGCGCGGGATTCACCTTC. Its protein is CASNIGAGFTF.